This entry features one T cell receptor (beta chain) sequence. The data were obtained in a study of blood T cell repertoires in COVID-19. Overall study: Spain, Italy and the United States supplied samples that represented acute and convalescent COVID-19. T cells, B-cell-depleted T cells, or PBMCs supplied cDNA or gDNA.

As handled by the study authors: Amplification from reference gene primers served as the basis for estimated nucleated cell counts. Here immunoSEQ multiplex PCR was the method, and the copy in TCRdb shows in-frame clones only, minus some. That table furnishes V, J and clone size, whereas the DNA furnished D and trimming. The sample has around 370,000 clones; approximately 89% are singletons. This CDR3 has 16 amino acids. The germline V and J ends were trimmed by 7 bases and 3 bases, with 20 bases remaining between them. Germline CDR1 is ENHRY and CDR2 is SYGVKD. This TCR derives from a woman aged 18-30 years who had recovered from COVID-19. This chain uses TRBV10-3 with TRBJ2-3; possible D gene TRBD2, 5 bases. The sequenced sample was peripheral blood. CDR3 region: CAIKFRLQEVTDTQYF. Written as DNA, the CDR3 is TGTGCCATCAAATTTCGACTCCAGGAGGTGACAGATACGCAGTATTTT.